Following are 27 T cell receptor beta chains from one sample sequenced in a study of CXCR3-negative and CXCR3-positive naive CD8 T cells. Preparation of TRB cDNA libraries relied on 5' RACE carrying UMI labels. TCRdb re-called the 5' RACE reads, yielding one record per CDR3 amino acid sequence without DNA. Found here are approximately 59,000 distinct CDR3 sequences; the top ten clones hold roughly 0.74%. Regarding the study as a whole: Higher TRB CDR3 hydrophobicity marked CXCR3-positive naive cells relative to CXCR3-negative naive cells.

No antigens are known for them. Material for sequencing was naive CXCR3+ CD8+ T cells from blood. Specified subset: CD45RO-CCR7+CD27+CD95- naive CD8+ T cells expressing CXCR3 (TNR3+). Source of these receptors: a human donor in good health. Some clones in this sample may be carry-over from other donors' samples.

V is TRBV29-1 and J is TRBJ1-4; TCRdb proposes TRBD1, but this gene call is untestable without DNA. Germline CDR1 SQVTM, CDR2 ANQGSEA. The CDR3 spans 11 residues. This CDR3 is CSVEGDEKLFF.

This sequence joins TRBV10-3 and TRBJ2-1; no DNA is available, so the TRBD1 call from TCRdb remains unchecked. CDR1 and CDR2 (germline): ENHRY, SYGVKD. The CDR3 totals 16 residues. The CDR3 here is CAISPRKGDRENEQFF.

V gene TRBV28 combines with J gene TRBJ2-3. Germline CDR1 and CDR2: MDHEN and SYDVKM. The CDR3 is 14 amino acids. The CDR3 reads CASSLLQSADTQYF. The full variable domain, with the rest looked up from reference TRBV28 and TRBJ2-3, is DVKVTQSSRYLVKRTGEKVFLECVQDMDHENMFWYRQDPGLGLRLIYFSYDVKMKEKGDIPEGYSVSREKKERFSLILESASTNQTSMYLCASSLLQSADTQYFGPGTRLTVL.

This chain links TRBV5-1 with TRBJ2-1; the D gene TCRdb calls, TRBD2, cannot be checked with no DNA. Germline V gives CDR1 SGHRS, CDR2 YFSETQ. The CDR3 is made up of 15 amino acids. CDR3 loop: CASNPTGLTYNEQFF. Drawing the rest from reference TRBV5-1 and TRBJ2-1, the complete variable domain is KAGVTQTPRYLIKTRGQQVTLSCSPISGHRSVSWYQQTPGQGLQFLFEYFSETQRNKGNFPGRFSGRQFSNSRSEMNVSTLELGDSALYLCASNPTGLTYNEQFFGPGTRLTVL.

V gene TRBV29-1 combines with J gene TRBJ2-3. CDR1 and CDR2 from the germline V gene are SQVTM and ANQGSEA. This CDR3 is 12 amino acids long. CDR3 protein: CSVEEREDTQYF.

The chain couples TRBV13 to TRBJ2-1; TCRdb selects TRBD1, and the lack of DNA leaves this call unchecked. The CDR3 covers 15 residues. Germline V gives CDR1 PRHDT, CDR2 FYEKMQ (reference sequence). CDR3 sequence: CAGSLGRGTYNEQFF.

This CDR3 reads CASSQGTSGVGYEQYF. The V and J genes are TRBV4-3 and TRBJ2-7; the D call from TCRdb, TRBD2, cannot be confirmed without DNA. The CDR3 contains 16 residues. CDR1 LGHNA and CDR2 YSLEER come from the germline V gene.

The chain employs TRBV29-1 and TRBJ2-5; the D gene TCRdb calls, TRBD1, cannot be checked with no DNA. The CDR3 consists of 18 residues. Germline V CDR1 and CDR2: SQVTM, ANQGSEA. The CDR3 reads CSVEGQAWVLGVQETQYF.

The chain is built from TRBV3-1 and TRBJ2-5; TCRdb proposes TRBD1, but this gene call is untestable without DNA. Germline V gene data show CDR1 as LGHDT and CDR2 as YNNKEL (reference sequence). The CDR3 totals 16 residues. This chain's CDR3 is CASSPYRDRGLETQYF.

The CDR3 loop is CASSQGDYEQYF. This sequence joins TRBV5-1 and TRBJ2-7; TCRdb calls TRBD1, which cannot be checked without DNA. Germline V gene lookup returns CDR1 SGHRS and CDR2 YFSETQ. The CDR3 has 12 residues.

The chain links TRBV7-3 to TRBJ2-1; TCRdb indicates TRBD1, and absent DNA this call remains unverified. Per the germline V gene, CDR1 is SGHTA and CDR2 is FQGTGA. The CDR3 spans 16 residues. CDR3: CASSVGQGLSYNEQFF.

V usage is TRBV5-6 and J usage is TRBJ2-7. The CDR3 consists of 13 residues. The V gene's germline CDR1 is SGHDT and CDR2 YYEEEE. The CDR3 here is CASSHERIYEQYF.

The genes are TRBV12-3 or TRBV12-4 and TRBJ1-1. This CDR3 contains 11 residues. CDR3 amino acids: CASASNTEAFF.

The chain combines TRBV4-1 with TRBJ2-3; absent DNA, TCRdb's TRBD2 call cannot be checked. The germline V gene has CDR1 MGHRA and CDR2 YSYEKL. This CDR3 has 14 amino acids. The CDR3 spells CASKERSREDTQYF.

The chain links TRBV13 to TRBJ2-7; TCRdb returns TRBD2, unconfirmable since there is no DNA. CDR1 is PRHDT and CDR2 is FYEKMQ in the germline V gene (reference sequence). This CDR3 has 14 residues. The chain's CDR3 is CASSSSGGPYEQYF.

The CDR3 reads CASTQGGVNTEAFF. This chain links TRBV6-2 or TRBV6-3 with TRBJ1-1; the TCRdb D gene call, TRBD1, has no DNA to confirm it. The CDR3 is made up of 14 amino acids. CDR1 is MNHEY, CDR2 SVGEGT, per germline.

V usage is TRBV10-2 and J usage is TRBJ2-1; TCRdb's D gene call, TRBD2, goes unchecked for lack of DNA. The CDR3 has 19 amino acids. In germline, CDR1 is WSHSY, CDR2 SAAADI. Here the CDR3 reads CASSDVFGAGGPPYNEQFF.

J is TRBJ2-7 and V is TRBV6-5; TCRdb returns TRBD1, unconfirmable since there is no DNA. The CDR3 is made up of 16 amino acids. Looked up from germline, CDR1 is MNHEY and CDR2 is SVGAGI. This CDR3 reads CASSYSWDSNSYEQYF.

The V call is TRBV29-1, the J call TRBJ2-1. Germline V gene lookup returns CDR1 SQVTM and CDR2 ANQGSEA. The CDR3 consists of 12 residues. The CDR3 loop reads CSVQEWNNEQFF.

The V call is TRBV20-1, the J call TRBJ1-4; the TCRdb call, TRBD1, lacks DNA for checking. The CDR3 is 13 residues long. Germline values: CDR1 DFQATT, CDR2 SNEGSKA (reference sequence). The CDR3 loop reads CSAPTGVGEKLFF.

The chain links TRBV19 to TRBJ1-1; TCRdb returns TRBD1, unconfirmable since there is no DNA. Germline assignment: CDR1 LNHDA and CDR2 SQIVND (reference sequence). This CDR3 is built from 14 residues. CDR3: CASSIWDGNTEAFF.

The chain is built from TRBV5-1 and TRBJ2-5; no DNA is available, so the TRBD2 call from TCRdb remains unchecked. Germline CDR1 SGHRS, CDR2 YFSETQ. The length of the CDR3 is 18 residues. CDR3 sequence reads: CASSLRTSGGPAPETQYF. The full variable domain, with the rest looked up from reference TRBV5-1 and TRBJ2-5, is KAGVTQTPRYLIKTRGQQVTLSCSPISGHRSVSWYQQTPGQGLQFLFEYFSETQRNKGNFPGRFSGRQFSNSRSEMNVSTLELGDSALYLCASSLRTSGGPAPETQYFGPGTRLLVL.

This sequence joins TRBV12-3 or TRBV12-4 and TRBJ2-5; TCRdb's D call, TRBD1, is unchecked because there is no DNA. CDR3 length: 14 residues. The CDR3 sequence: CASSSLTGDETQYF.

J is TRBJ2-7 and V is TRBV4-2. The CDR3 is 13 residues long. CDR1 and CDR2 from the germline V gene are LGHNA and YNFKEQ. CDR3 in amino acids: CASSQAGNHEQYF.

The chain combines TRBV7-2 with TRBJ1-1; TCRdb's D gene call, TRBD1, goes unchecked for lack of DNA. This CDR3 comprises 16 residues. From germline, CDR1 is SGHTA and CDR2 FQGNSA. CDR3 in amino acids: CASSLERYTGITEAFF.

The genes are TRBV7-2 and TRBJ1-1; without DNA, the TCRdb call of TRBD1 cannot be checked. The CDR3 runs to 15 residues. CDR1 is SGHTA and CDR2 is FQGNSA in the germline V gene. The CDR3 is CASSLAGDGNTEAFF.

V is TRBV29-1 and J is TRBJ1-1. The CDR3 length is 16 residues. Germline loops: CDR1 SQVTM, CDR2 ANQGSEA. CDR3 sequence reads: CSVEAVQGFRNTEAFF.